The present entry profiles one TCR beta chain with its context. These data belong to a study of T cell changes during pregnancy in multiple sclerosis. TCRdb's copy holds only in-frame clones and misses some; the assay was immunoSEQ multiplex PCR. Here the sample spans around 50,000 clones, around 90% being singletons. Germline V gene lookup returns CDR1 SGHAT and CDR2 FQNNGV. The CDR3 runs 14 residues. V was cut by 3 bases and J by 5 bases, with 11 bases left in between. The receptor's source is a female donor in good health, enrolled as a control in a pregnancy study. The V call is TRBV11-2, the J call TRBJ1-5; D not resolved. The sequencing used CD4+ T cells from peripheral blood mononuclear cells, collected after pregnancy. This CDR3 reads CASSFNGGDQPQHF. The CDR3 bases are TGTGCCAGCAGCTTTAACGGAGGTGATCAGCCCCAGCATTTT.